A single sample gave rise to the 29 T cell receptor beta chains below, sequenced in a study of cytomegalovirus exposure and HLA in healthy donors. Primers for the PCR totalled 60 Vbeta and 13 Jbeta. Method: immunoSEQ multiplex PCR; TCRdb's copy keeps in-frame clones and lacks some. Counted here are some 150,000 clones, around 10% occurring once; the ten biggest clones make up 1.8%. Sequencing input: PBMCs. These receptors originate from a man aged 50-59 years in good health and CMV-seronegative.

A few counts support this clone. This rearrangement joins TRBV6-1 to TRBJ2-1, with TRBD2 matching 14 bases. The V and J ends lost 6 bases and 8 bases, in that order; junction bases with no gene match: 6. Germline V gene data show CDR1 as MNHNS and CDR2 as SASEGT. The CDR3 is made up of 15 amino acids. As DNA, the CDR3 is TGTGCCAGCAGGGATCCGGGACTAGCGGGAGATGAGCAGTTCTTC. Encoded protein: CASRDPGLAGDEQFF.

The chain uses TRBV7-3 and TRBJ1-1; the D is unclear. This CDR3 is 13 amino acids long. Germline V CDR1 and CDR2: SGHTA, FQGTGA. Trimming pared 4 bases from V and 4 bases from J, leaving 10 bases between. The CDR3 loop reads CASSSSGITEAFF. For the CDR3, the DNA is TGTGCCAGCAGCTCTTCCGGGATCACTGAAGCTTTCTTT.

A few counts support this clone. The chain joins TRBV18 to TRBJ2-3; no clear D gene. The CDR3 runs 15 residues. Trimming shortened V by 3 bases and J by 0 bases, and 10 bases separated the two germline ends. The germline CDR1 and CDR2 sequences are KGHSH and LQKENI. This chain's CDR3 is CASSPVGVSTDTQYF. The DNA of the CDR3 is TGTGCCAGCTCACCGGTTGGAGTTAGCACAGATACGCAGTATTTT.

The chain carries TRBV6-6 and TRBJ1-5, with D possibly being TRBD1 (6 bases). CDR1 is MNHNY, CDR2 SVGAGI, per germline (reference sequence). The CDR3 has 16 amino acids. The CDR3 coding sequence is TGTGAAAGCAGTTATACCACGGGACACAACAATCAGCCCCAGCATTTT. It specifies CESSYTTGHNNQPQHF.

This rearrangement joins TRBV19 to TRBJ2-1; TRBD2 aligns across 12 bases. CDR1 and CDR2 (germline): LNHDA, SQIVND (reference sequence). This CDR3 region has 15 residues. Losses at the gene ends were 5 bases for V and 10 bases for J; bases not matched to a gene: 9. The CDR3 sequence is CASSAPLAGGHEQFF. CDR3 sequence (DNA): TGTGCCAGTAGTGCCCCGCTAGCGGGGGGGCACGAGCAGTTCTTC.

The chain has TRBV18 and TRBJ2-6; a weak D match, TRBD1 (5 bases). CDR3 length equals 17 residues. The V and J ends lost 1 base and 1 base respectively, with 11 bases between them. Germline CDR1 and CDR2: KGHSH and LQKENI. CDR3 protein: CASSPQWAGSGANVLTF. The CDR3 DNA reads as TGTGCCAGCTCACCACAATGGGCAGGGTCTGGGGCCAACGTCCTGACTTTC.

This clone has a handful of counts. The chain has TRBV9 and TRBJ1-6, with D possibly being TRBD1 (6 bases). The CDR3 has 14 residues. Deletions cut 1 base from V and 10 bases from J, with 12 bases between. The germline V gene encodes CDR1 SGDLS and CDR2 YYNGEE. The CDR3 nucleotides are TGTGCCAGCAGCGTACGAGGGGGGGAGTCACCCCTCCACTTT. Its translation: CASSVRGGESPLHF.

This clone was observed a few times. CDR3 protein: CASGLGDIIYEQYF. The CDR3 DNA is TGTGCTAGTGGTTTGGGGGACATTATCTACGAGCAGTACTTC. The V gene is TRBV12-5, the J gene TRBJ2-7, with D maybe TRBD1 (6 bases). The CDR3 is 14 residues long. Germline V gives CDR1 LGHNT, CDR2 FRNRAP. Trimming pared 1 base from V and 3 bases from J, leaving 10 bases between.

The chain combines TRBV5-1 with TRBJ1-1; 7 nucleotides align to TRBD1. The germline gives CDR1 SGHRS, CDR2 YFSETQ. J was trimmed by 2 bases and V by 0 bases; bases with no gene match: 4. The length of the CDR3 is 15 residues. The CDR3 nucleotides read TGCGCCAGCAGCTTGGAAGCAGGGGGTAACACTGAAGCTTTCTTT. Translated, it gives CASSLEAGGNTEAFF.

This clone came up a few times. The V call is TRBV28, the J call TRBJ1-1, with 8 positions matching TRBD1. CDR1 and CDR2 from the germline V gene are MDHEN and SYDVKM. J gave up 1 base and V 4 bases, and 5 bases lay outside the gene matches. The length of the CDR3 is 15 residues. CDR3 sequence (DNA): TGTGCCAGCAGTTCGCCAGGGGGCGCGAACACTGAAGCTTTCTTT. This gives the protein CASSSPGGANTEAFF.

The rearrangement joins TRBV28 to TRBJ1-5, with D hard to call. Germline CDR1 MDHEN, CDR2 SYDVKM. The ends were cut back, 6 bases at V and 0 bases at J, with 21 bases in the middle. The CDR3 runs 18 residues. The CDR3 here is CASSLLRSSDYSNQPQHF. The DNA for the CDR3 is TGTGCCAGCAGCCTACTCAGGTCGTCGGATTATAGCAATCAGCCCCAGCATTTT.

The chain combines TRBV4-1 with TRBJ2-3; tentatively, D is TRBD2 (5 bases). Germline V lookup: CDR1 MGHRA, CDR2 YSYEKL. V was cut by 0 bases and J by 10 bases, with 20 bases left in between. There are 16 residues in the CDR3. CDR3 in DNA: TGCGCCAGCAGCCAAGAGGACTCATCTTCACATCGGGCGCAGTATTTT. Translated: CASSQEDSSSHRAQYF.

The chain uses TRBV7-2 and TRBJ1-1, with a possible D match to TRBD1 (6 bases). CDR3 size: 15 residues. V was pared by 5 bases and J by 4 bases, with 17 bases between. The germline CDR1 and CDR2 sequences are SGHTA and FQGNSA. The CDR3 coding sequence is TGTGCCAGCAGCCCCGCCGGGCCCAGGGGCACTGAAGCTTTCTTT. Protein sequence: CASSPAGPRGTEAFF.

This chain connects TRBV5-1 to TRBJ1-5; D remains ambiguous. The CDR3 is 15 residues long. Germline V CDR1 and CDR2: SGHRS, YFSETQ. Trimming stripped 0 bases from V and 9 bases from J, with 16 bases between. The CDR3 nucleotides are TGCGCCAGCAGCTTGGCGGCAGGTCAGCAATGGCCCCAGCATTTT. It encodes CASSLAAGQQWPQHF. The complete variable domain, with remaining parts taken from reference TRBV5-1 and TRBJ1-5, reads KAGVTQTPRYLIKTRGQQVTLSCSPISGHRSVSWYQQTPGQGLQFLFEYFSETQRNKGNFPGRFSGRQFSNSRSEMNVSTLELGDSALYLCASSLAAGQQWPQHFGDGTRLSIL.

The rearrangement joins TRBV5-6 to TRBJ2-1; D unresolved. The germline V gene has CDR1 SGHDT and CDR2 YYEEEE. This CDR3 is 10 amino acids long. V lost 8 bases and J 6 bases, leaving 6 bases between the germline ends. The CDR3 sequence is CARIGNEQFF. The CDR3 DNA is TGTGCCAGAATCGGCAATGAGCAGTTCTTC. The full variable domain, in which reference TRBV5-6 and TRBJ2-1 provide the parts outside the CDR3, is DAGVTQSPTHLIKTRGQQVTLRCSPKSGHDTVSWYQQALGQGPQFIFQYYEEEERQRGNFPDRFSGHQFPNYSSELNVNALLLGDSALYLCARIGNEQFFGPGTRLTVL.

Only a few counts were recorded for this clone. The V call is TRBV5-1, the J call TRBJ2-7; 9 nucleotides line up with TRBD1. V dropped 3 bases and J dropped 6; count of bases not matched to a gene: 16. Germline lookup yields CDR1 SGHRS and CDR2 YFSETQ. The CDR3 sequence is 17 residues long. The CDR3 protein is CASSSSPQPGQGVEQYF. DNA for the CDR3: TGCGCCAGCAGCTCCAGTCCCCAACCGGGACAGGGCGTCGAGCAGTACTTC.

This clone was found a few times. This chain connects TRBV30 to TRBJ2-7, with 12 bases fitting TRBD1. The ends lost 2 bases at V and 4 bases at J; junction bases unmatched: 18. The CDR3 spans 19 residues. CDR1 is GTSNPN, CDR2 SVGIG, per germline (reference sequence). The CDR3 region has the DNA TGTGCCTGGAGTCTTTACGCCCATTCCGGGACAGGGGGCTTGTACGAGCAGTACTTC. Amino acids: CAWSLYAHSGTGGLYEQYF.

This clone was counted only a few times. The chain has TRBV2 and TRBJ2-3, with 8 bases identical to TRBD1. The V and J ends lost 6 bases and 0 bases, in that order; junction bases with no gene match: 5. Germline V gives CDR1 SNHLY, CDR2 FYNNEI. This CDR3 contains 15 residues. The CDR3 sequence is CASSARQGSTDTQYF. In DNA, the CDR3 is TGTGCCAGCAGCGCCCGACAGGGGAGCACAGATACGCAGTATTTT.

V is TRBV18 and J is TRBJ2-6; D is possibly TRBD1 (5 bases). Per germline, CDR1 KGHSH and CDR2 LQKENI. Trimming removed 2 bases from V and 0 bases from J, with 11 bases in between. This CDR3 region has 17 residues. DNA for the CDR3: TGTGCCAGCTCACCAAGACAGCCGACCTCTGGGGCCAACGTCCTGACTTTC. Translation: CASSPRQPTSGANVLTF. Full variable domain (outside the CDR3, taken from reference TRBV18 and TRBJ2-6): NAGVMQNPRHLVRRRGQEARLRCSPMKGHSHVYWYRQLPEEGLKFMVYLQKENIIDESGMPKERFSAEFPKEGPSILRIQQVVRGDSAAYFCASSPRQPTSGANVLTFGAGSRLTVL.

The chain employs TRBV2 and TRBJ2-1; 10 nucleotides match TRBD2. This CDR3 is 15 amino acids long. Germline CDR1 reads SNHLY; CDR2 reads FYNNEI. V gave up 5 bases and J gave up 10 bases; unmatched junction bases: 11. As DNA, the CDR3 is TGTGCCAGCAGTCCGGGAGCGGGAGGGCCACGAGAGCAGTTCTTC. Translated, it gives CASSPGAGGPREQFF.

This clone was observed a handful of times. V is TRBV5-1 and J is TRBJ2-1; TRBD1 might be the D (5 bases). V lost 0 bases and J lost 3, with 7 bases in between. CDR3 size: 14 residues. The germline CDR1 and CDR2 sequences are SGHRS and YFSETQ. The DNA of the CDR3 is TGCGCCAGCAGCTTGGGACAGCTCTACAATGAGCAGTTCTTC. It is translated as CASSLGQLYNEQFF.

This clone occurred a few times. The chain carries TRBV27 and TRBJ1-1; D may be TRBD1 (6 bases). The V gene's germline CDR1 is MNHEY and CDR2 SMNVEV (reference sequence). The CDR3 has 14 residues. The ends were cut back, 3 bases at V and 1 base at J, with 9 bases in the middle. CDR3: CASSLGHRNTEAFF. DNA for the CDR3: TGTGCCAGCAGTTTGGGACACCGGAACACTGAAGCTTTCTTT.

The J gene is TRBJ2-2, the V gene TRBV9, with 9 bases that match TRBD1. The CDR3 totals 17 residues. V lost 0 bases, J lost 6 bases, and 9 bases stayed unmatched. The germline V gene has CDR1 SGDLS and CDR2 YYNGEE. The CDR3 DNA sequence: TGTGCCAGCAGCGTAGGAGGGGACAGGGAGACCCCCGGGGAGCTGTTTTTT. As protein: CASSVGGDRETPGELFF.

This clone was observed a few times. The gene calls are TRBV6-1 and TRBJ2-1, with 11 bases matching TRBD1. Germline V gene data show CDR1 as MNHNS and CDR2 as SASEGT. Trimming cost V 4 bases and J 8 bases; bases outside gene matches: 7. The CDR3 loop spans 15 amino acids. Here the CDR3 DNA reads TGTGCCAGCAGTGCCGGACAGGGGGCATTCTATGAGCAGTTCTTC. Its protein is CASSAGQGAFYEQFF.

A few counts support this clone. The V call is TRBV2, the J call TRBJ2-5; 8 bases agree with TRBD1. There are 14 residues in the CDR3. The junction had 4 bases not matched to a gene; V was cut back by 6 bases and J by 1 base. The V gene's germline CDR1 is SNHLY and CDR2 FYNNEI. CDR3 nucleotides: TGTGCCAGCAGGTTAACAGGGGGCCAAGAGACCCAGTACTTC. This codes for CASRLTGGQETQYF. Together with reference TRBV2 and TRBJ2-5, the CDR3 gives the full variable domain: EPEVTQTPSHQVTQMGQEVILRCVPISNHLYFYWYRQILGQKVEFLVSFYNNEISEKSEIFDDQFSVERPDGSNFTLKIRSTKLEDSAMYFCASRLTGGQETQYFGPGTRLLVL.

The J gene is TRBJ2-6, the V gene TRBV30, with D maybe TRBD1 (6 bases). Germline loops: CDR1 GTSNPN, CDR2 SVGIG (reference sequence). Trimming removed 4 bases from V and 2 bases from J, with 15 bases in between. CDR3 length equals 16 residues. CDR3 DNA sequence: TGTGCCTGGACGGCTCAGGGGTTCGCTGGGGCCAACGTCCTGACTTTC. Protein product: CAWTAQGFAGANVLTF.

The V call is TRBV27, the J call TRBJ1-1, with 8 positions matching TRBD1. The trim removed 2 bases at V and 2 bases at J, leaving 4 bases unmatched. Looked up from germline, CDR1 is MNHEY and CDR2 is SMNVEV (reference sequence). This CDR3 contains 15 residues. CDR3 amino acids: CASSLIQGANTEAFF. The CDR3 nucleotides are TGTGCCAGCAGTTTAATTCAGGGGGCAAACACTGAAGCTTTCTTT.

The chain carries TRBV6-1 and TRBJ2-1; TRBD1 aligns across 7 bases. Germline CDR1 is MNHNS and CDR2 is SASEGT. Trimming at V came to 1 base and at J to 4 bases, leaving 4 bases not matched to a gene. The CDR3 length is 15 residues. CDR3 DNA: TGTGCCAGCAGTGAAGGACAGGGTTCGTACAATGAGCAGTTCTTC. It is translated as CASSEGQGSYNEQFF.

This sequence joins TRBV15 and TRBJ1-5; TRBD1 might be the D (6 bases). Germline V lookup: CDR1 LNHNV, CDR2 YYDKDF (reference sequence). CDR3 length: 15 residues. Trimming stripped 0 bases from V and 2 bases from J, with 8 bases between. CDR3 in DNA: TGTGCCACCAGCAGAGAGGCAGGGGGCAATCAGCCCCAGCATTTT. Its translation is CATSREAGGNQPQHF.